Each of the 2 T cell receptor beta chains below was sequenced from the same sample in a study of beta chain features in type 1 diabetes. These TCRs are of unknown antigen specificity. Study-level findings and limits: When Type 1 diabetes patients were examined, their TCRB CDR3s proved moderately but significantly shorter in all four CD4+ subsets.

TCRB transcripts that were expressed got sequenced, as all of the isolated RNA had been reverse transcribed. TCRdb's table, derived via immunoSEQ multiplex PCR, lists solely in-frame clones and lacks some. The sample has 150,000 to 200,000 clones, roughly 65% seen once; the top ten hold roughly 0.089%. Sequenced sample: naive CD4+ T cells from blood. The receptors here all came from a man aged 30 to 45 with type 1 diabetes.

The rearrangement uses TRBV10-3 and TRBJ1-1; no firm D call. V lost 1 base, J lost 4 bases, and 10 bases lay in between. Germline CDR1 is ENHRY and CDR2 is SYGVKD. This CDR3 is 14 amino acids long. CDR3 DNA: TGTGCCATCAGTGAGTATGAGGGTTTCACTGAAGCTTTCTTT. It is translated as CAISEYEGFTEAFF.

CDR3 bases: TGTGCCGTGGACAGGGCCCCAAATCAGCCCCAGCATTTT. This codes for CAVDRAPNQPQHF. This chain links TRBV30 with TRBJ1-5; 8 nucleotides agree with TRBD1. The CDR3 covers 13 residues. After removal of 8 bases from V and 4 bases from J, the junction contained 7 bases not matched to a gene. Germline lookup yields CDR1 GTSNPN and CDR2 SVGIG (reference sequence).